Listed here are 14 T cell receptor beta chains from one sample, sequenced in a study of OX40 agonist ivuxolimab in advanced cancers. Only in-frame clones appear in the TCRdb table, and some are missing; sequencing was by immunoSEQ multiplex PCR. In the table there are fewer than 35,000 clones, 81% of which are singletons. This specimen consisted of CD4+ or CD8+ T cells sorted from blood, obtained in a trial of the OX40 agonist ivuxolimab. The receptors were gathered from an adult with an advanced solid tumor such as melanoma, head and neck, liver or kidney cancer.

The CDR3 is CASSSRGGVGETQYF. CDR3 DNA sequence: TGTGCCAGCAGCTCGCGGGGGGGCGTAGGGGAGACCCAGTACTTC. The chain recombines TRBV4-2 with TRBJ2-5; 9 positions match TRBD2. CDR1 is LGHNA and CDR2 is YNFKEQ in the germline V gene. This CDR3 spans 15 amino acids. V was clipped by 5 bases and J by 5 bases; unmatched bases: 9.

The chain couples TRBV27 to TRBJ2-5; possibly TRBD1 for D (6 bases). The CDR3 runs 17 residues. The V end lost 4 bases, the J end lost 0 bases, and 18 bases lay between the germline ends. Germline assignment: CDR1 MNHEY and CDR2 SMNVEV (reference sequence). CDR3 nucleotides: TGTGCCAGCAGTTCCCCTCACAGGGCAGGGAACCAAGAGACCCAGTACTTC. Translated: CASSSPHRAGNQETQYF.

The chain uses TRBV2 and TRBJ2-3; D remains unclear. The V gene lost 4 bases and the J gene lost 4 bases, with 9 bases spanning the gap. The germline CDR1 and CDR2 sequences are SNHLY and FYNNEI. CDR3 length equals 13 residues. For the CDR3, the DNA is TGTGCCAGCAGTGTCAAGTCTGCAGATACGCAGTATTTT. Its translation: CASSVKSADTQYF. Filled out from reference TRBV2 and TRBJ2-3, the complete variable domain reads EPEVTQTPSHQVTQMGQEVILRCVPISNHLYFYWYRQILGQKVEFLVSFYNNEISEKSEIFDDQFSVERPDGSNFTLKIRSTKLEDSAMYFCASSVKSADTQYFGPGTRLTVL.

This clone was observed a few times. The rearrangement links TRBV7-3 to TRBJ2-1; possible D gene TRBD1, 7 bases. Germline lookup yields CDR1 SGHTA and CDR2 FQGTGA. Trimming took off 2 bases at V and 3 bases at J, with 11 bases between the two ends. The CDR3 has 15 amino acids. The DNA of the CDR3 is TGTGCCAGCAGCTTACAGCAGGGGGGCTACAATGAGCAGTTCTTC. Translation gives CASSLQQGGYNEQFF.

The rearrangement joins TRBV27 to TRBJ2-7; 10 bases map to TRBD1. CDR3 length equals 14 residues. The germline gives CDR1 MNHEY, CDR2 SMNVEV (reference sequence). V dropped 2 bases and J dropped 2; count of bases not matched to a gene: 0. CDR3 residues: CASSLGTGAYEQYF. CDR3 nucleotide sequence: TGTGCCAGCAGTTTAGGGACAGGGGCCTACGAGCAGTACTTC.

This clone was recorded once. The chain couples TRBV19 to TRBJ1-1; 7 bases map to TRBD1. Germline V gene lookup returns CDR1 LNHDA and CDR2 SQIVND (reference sequence). This CDR3 contains 12 residues. Germline trimming cut 3 bases from V and 10 bases from J; bases unmatched to any gene: 5. This chain's CDR3 is CASSIPRGIAFF. As DNA, the CDR3 is TGTGCCAGTAGTATTCCCAGGGGGATAGCTTTCTTT.

The chain recombines TRBV4-1 with TRBJ1-1; 7 bases match TRBD1. V lost 3 bases, J lost 4 bases, and 8 bases stayed unmatched. This CDR3 is 15 amino acids long. The germline gives CDR1 MGHRA, CDR2 YSYEKL. CDR3 sequence reads: CASSQAQGWGTEAFF. The CDR3 coding sequence is TGCGCCAGCAGCCAGGCACAGGGGTGGGGCACTGAAGCTTTCTTT.

The chain carries TRBV7-9 and TRBJ2-1; TRBD1 matches 9 bases. From germline, CDR1 is SEHNR and CDR2 FQNEAQ (reference sequence). The V gene end was trimmed by 2 bases and the J gene end by 4 bases; junction bases not matched to a gene: 3. The CDR3 runs to 15 residues. The CDR3: CASSLIGQGYNEQFF. The CDR3 nucleotides are TGTGCCAGCAGCTTAATAGGACAGGGGTACAATGAGCAGTTCTTC.

This clone came up a few times. The CDR3 is CSVGYGTGDNEQFF. The CDR3, as DNA: TGCAGCGTTGGGTACGGGACAGGGGACAATGAGCAGTTCTTC. This chain joins TRBV29-1 and TRBJ2-1; 10 bases map to TRBD1. The trim removed 4 bases at V and 5 bases at J, leaving 5 bases unmatched. The length of the CDR3 is 14 residues. CDR1 and CDR2 (germline): SQVTM, ANQGSEA.

This sequence joins TRBV10-3 and TRBJ2-3; D tentatively fits TRBD1 or TRBD2 (5 bases each). The CDR3 contains 13 residues. Trimming left V 7 bases short and J 2 bases short, with 10 bases between. Germline V CDR1 and CDR2: ENHRY, SYGVKD. The CDR3 sequence: CAINRGTTDTQYF. The CDR3 DNA reads as TGTGCCATCAATCGGGGCACCACAGATACGCAGTATTTT.

The V gene is TRBV7-9, the J gene TRBJ2-1, with TRBD1 matching over 7 bases. With V trimmed by 5 bases and J by 0 bases, 10 bases remained unmatched. The CDR3 consists of 17 residues. CDR1 and CDR2 (germline): SEHNR, FQNEAQ (reference sequence). The CDR3 here is CASSPRTGLSSYNEQFF. In DNA, the CDR3 is TGTGCCAGCAGCCCCCGGACAGGCCTAAGCTCCTACAATGAGCAGTTCTTC.

This clone came up a few times. The V call is TRBV9, the J call TRBJ1-6; maybe TRBD1 (5 bases). From germline, CDR1 is SGDLS and CDR2 YYNGEE. V lost 2 bases and J 4 bases, leaving 10 bases between the germline ends. The CDR3 spans 15 residues. The CDR3 here is CASSVGAPYNSPLHF. CDR3 DNA sequence: TGTGCCAGCAGCGTCGGGGCCCCGTATAATTCACCCCTCCACTTT.

The genes are TRBV5-5 and TRBJ1-5, with unresolved D. There are 15 residues in the CDR3. The germline gives CDR1 SGHKS, CDR2 YYEKEE (reference sequence). Trimming removed 0 bases from V and 2 bases from J, with 9 bases in between. The CDR3 is CASSLAVVGNQPQHF. In nucleotides, the CDR3 is TGTGCCAGCAGCTTGGCCGTGGTGGGCAATCAGCCCCAGCATTTT.

This clone has only one observation. The rearrangement joins TRBV7-2 to TRBJ2-3; D possibly corresponds to TRBD2 (6 bases). The ends were cut back, 0 bases at V and 7 bases at J, with 17 bases in the middle. The germline V gene has CDR1 SGHTA and CDR2 FQGNSA. This CDR3 comprises 16 residues. CDR3 region: CASSLASGGGEYTQYF. CDR3 DNA sequence: TGTGCCAGCAGCTTAGCGAGCGGCGGAGGGGAATATACGCAGTATTTT.